Listed here are 5 T cell receptor beta chains from one sample, sequenced in a study of regulatory T cells in long-lasting Graves disease. Construction of TCR beta libraries relied on iRepertoire HTBI primers and on Arm-PCR targeting CDR3 regions. TCRdb reprocessed the multiplex PCR reads with MiXCR, giving one entry per CDR3 protein. The data contain 300,000 to 400,000 distinct CDR3 sequences, 15% of them singletons. The time point denotes: newly diagnosed GD, antithyroid drugs for less than 3 months. Preparation of the TCR library used RNA extracted from PBMCs. Specimen: peripheral blood mononuclear cells (PBMCs), collected at new diagnosis, from a patient treated with antithyroid drugs. The origin of the receptors is a female donor with Graves disease.

This clonotype was observed a few times. This chain links TRBV19 with TRBJ1-1, with D possibly TRBD1 on 6 matching bases. This CDR3 contains 13 residues. CDR1 is LNHDA, CDR2 SQIVND, per germline (reference sequence). V was cut by 6 bases and J by 5 bases, with 13 bases left in between. This CDR3 is CASREGGGTEAFF. CDR3 nucleotides: TGTGCCAGTAGGGAGGGAGGGGGGACTGAAGCTTTCTTT. The whole variable domain, filled in from reference TRBV19 and TRBJ1-1, reads DGGITQSPKYLFRKEGQNVTLSCEQNLNHDAMYWYRQDPGQGLRLIYYSQIVNDFQKGDIAEGYSVSREKKESFPLTVTSAQKNPTAFYLCASREGGGTEAFFGQGTRLTVV.

This clonotype has just a few counts. V is TRBV19 and J is TRBJ1-5, with TRBD1 matching 9 bases. The CDR3 has 16 residues. CDR1 and CDR2 from the germline V gene are LNHDA and SQIVND (reference sequence). V trimming: 4 bases; J trimming: 3 bases; junction bases outside the gene matches: 7. The CDR3 spells CASSRPGTGINQPQHF. The CDR3 nucleotides read TGTGCCAGTAGTAGGCCGGGGACAGGGATCAATCAGCCCCAGCATTTT.

This clonotype came up many times. V and J are TRBV3-1 and TRBJ2-2; D may correspond to TRBD1 or TRBD2 (6 bases each). CDR3 length equals 15 residues. Trimming took 4 bases from V and 1 from J, leaving 10 bases between them. Germline assignment: CDR1 LGHDT and CDR2 YNNKEL (reference sequence). In nucleotides, the CDR3 is TGTGCCAGCAGCCGGGGGGCGATGAACACCGGGGAGCTGTTTTTT. It specifies CASSRGAMNTGELFF.

This clonotype was observed many times. The chain recombines TRBV27 with TRBJ1-1; D gene unclear. Per the germline V gene, CDR1 is MNHEY and CDR2 is SMNVEV (reference sequence). Trimming removed 6 bases from V and 1 base from J, with 15 bases in between. This CDR3 has 15 amino acids. As DNA, the CDR3 is TGTGCCAGCAGAGGTAGGACGGCGACGAACACTGAAGCTTTCTTT. This encodes CASRGRTATNTEAFF.

This clonotype was found many times. The rearrangement uses TRBV9 and TRBJ2-1, with TRBD2 identical over 10 bases. The CDR3 sequence is 16 residues long. Trimming cost V 0 bases and J 5 bases; bases outside gene matches: 5. Germline CDR1 reads SGDLS; CDR2 reads YYNGEE. CDR3 sequence: CASSVAPLAGNNEQFF. CDR3 DNA sequence: TGTGCCAGCAGCGTAGCTCCACTAGCGGGAAACAATGAGCAGTTCTTC.